A selection of T cell receptor beta chains follows, all from one sample in a study of blood T cells in healthy people across ages. TCRdb reprocessed the 5' RACE reads via MiXCR and lists one record per CDR3 protein. The sample has fewer than 1,000,000 distinct CDR3 sequences, around 43% seen once; the top ten hold nearly 20%. Sequencing was performed on blood. The receptors shown here come from a man aged 55 to 70 in good health. CDR3s include the opening cysteine and the closing phenylalanine or tryptophan. A D gene is named only where the DNA matches it firmly. Size values are once, few and many counts, or a class for expanded clones, and some rows have none.

CDR3 DNA: TGTGCCAGCATTTCCGGGACAGGGGCCGGCTACACCTTC
CDR3 protein: CASISGTGAGYTF
D gene: TRBD1
clone size: -
J gene: TRBJ1-2
V gene: TRBV2

CDR3 DNA: TGTGCCAGCAGTGAACCCCGGGGCGGTTCCTACGGGCAGTACTTC
CDR3 protein: CASSEPRGGSYGQYF
D gene: -
clone size: -
J gene: TRBJ2-4
V gene: TRBV25-1

CDR3 DNA: TGTGCCAGCAGCGTAGGAGGCGGGACCGCCTACGAGCAGTACTTC
CDR3 protein: CASSVGGGTAYEQYF
D gene: -
clone size: -
J gene: TRBJ2-7
V gene: TRBV9

CDR3 DNA: TGTGCCAGCAGGCGTATCGACAGCACTTACACCGGGGAGCTGTTTTTT
CDR3 protein: CASRRIDSTYTGELFF
D gene: -
clone size: -
J gene: TRBJ2-2
V gene: TRBV2

CDR3 DNA: TGTGCCAGCAGATCGGACAGGGCCTATGGCTACACCTTC
CDR3 protein: CASRSDRAYGYTF
D gene: TRBD1
clone size: few
J gene: TRBJ1-2
V gene: TRBV3-1

CDR3 DNA: TGTGCCTGGAGCCGGACGGCTTGGGGTAGCTACACCTTC
CDR3 protein: CAWSRTAWGSYTF
D gene: -
clone size: -
J gene: TRBJ1-2
V gene: TRBV30

CDR3 DNA: TGTGCCAGCAGCTTGGGGCGACAGTACGAGCAGTACTTC
CDR3 protein: CASSLGRQYEQYF
D gene: -
clone size: many
J gene: TRBJ2-7
V gene: TRBV5-6

CDR3 DNA: TGTGCCATCAGTGATCGAGACAGTACTTCCTACGAGCAGTACTTC
CDR3 protein: CAISDRDSTSYEQYF
D gene: -
clone size: many
J gene: TRBJ2-7
V gene: TRBV10-3

CDR3 DNA: TGTGCCAGCGGGGGGAGAGTTAACACCGGGGAGCTGTTTTTT
CDR3 protein: CASGGRVNTGELFF
D gene: -
clone size: -
J gene: TRBJ2-2
V gene: TRBV7-9

CDR3 DNA: TGCGCCAGCAGCCCAACAGGGGGCCTTGGTGTTCAGTACTTC
CDR3 protein: CASSPTGGLGVQYF
D gene: TRBD1
clone size: many
J gene: TRBJ2-4
V gene: TRBV5-1

CDR3 DNA: TGTGCCAGCACCCAGACCGCCTCTCACACTGAAGCTTTCTTT
CDR3 protein: CASTQTASHTEAFF
D gene: -
clone size: -
J gene: TRBJ1-1
V gene: TRBV12-3/TRBV12-4

CDR3 DNA: TGTGCCAGCAGTTATTCGGCCCCGGGACAGGGGGTGCCCGCATACGAGCAGTACTTC
CDR3 protein: CASSYSAPGQGVPAYEQYF
D gene: TRBD1
clone size: -
J gene: TRBJ2-7
V gene: TRBV6-5

CDR3 DNA: TGTGCCAGCAGTCCCGGGACTAGCGGTTCCCGGCGAGATACGCAGTATTTT
CDR3 protein: CASSPGTSGSRRDTQYF
D gene: TRBD2
clone size: -
J gene: TRBJ2-3
V gene: TRBV2

CDR3 DNA: TGTGCCAGCAGCCCTATAGCGGGGGGGCCTGGGTACGAGCAGTACTTC
CDR3 protein: CASSPIAGGPGYEQYF
D gene: TRBD2
clone size: -
J gene: TRBJ2-7
V gene: TRBV27

CDR3 DNA: TGTGCCAGCAGTGAAGCGGGACGGAGCTCCTACGAGCAGTACTTC
CDR3 protein: CASSEAGRSSYEQYF
D gene: -
clone size: -
J gene: TRBJ2-7
V gene: TRBV6-1

CDR3 DNA: TGCAGCGTTGTTCTTTATGGGACAGAATCTGGAAACACCATATATTTT
CDR3 protein: CSVVLYGTESGNTIYF
D gene: TRBD1
clone size: -
J gene: TRBJ1-3
V gene: TRBV29-1

CDR3 DNA: TGTGCCAGCAGTTCCCAACCCGGGACTAGCGGGTACAATGAGCAGTACTTC
CDR3 protein: CASSSQPGTSGYNEQYF
D gene: TRBD2
clone size: -
J gene: TRBJ2-7
V gene: TRBV6-5

CDR3 DNA: TGCAGTGTAACAGGCCTCTATAGCAATCAGCCCCAGCATTTT
CDR3 protein: CSVTGLYSNQPQHF
D gene: -
clone size: -
J gene: TRBJ1-5
V gene: TRBV20-1

CDR3 DNA: TGTGCCACCCAACCGGGAACTAGCACTGATACGCAGTATTTT
CDR3 protein: CATQPGTSTDTQYF
D gene: -
clone size: -
J gene: TRBJ2-3
V gene: TRBV12-3/TRBV12-4

CDR3 DNA: TGTGCCAGCAGCTTTCTAACGGGATCAACCCCCGAGCAGTACTTC
CDR3 protein: CASSFLTGSTPEQYF
D gene: -
clone size: -
J gene: TRBJ2-7
V gene: TRBV7-9

CDR3 DNA: TGCGCCAGCACGAACCCCACCGGGGGACAGGTGAACACTGAAGCTTTCTTT
CDR3 protein: CASTNPTGGQVNTEAFF
D gene: TRBD1
clone size: -
J gene: TRBJ1-1
V gene: TRBV5-1

CDR3 DNA: TGTGCCAGCAGCGAGACAGGGGTTTGGGAGACCCAGTACTTC
CDR3 protein: CASSETGVWETQYF
D gene: TRBD1
clone size: -
J gene: TRBJ2-5
V gene: TRBV6-2/TRBV6-3

CDR3 DNA: TGTGCCACGACCACCGGGGCACCCGTTGAGCAGTTCTTC
CDR3 protein: CATTTGAPVEQFF
D gene: -
clone size: -
J gene: TRBJ2-1
V gene: TRBV18

CDR3 DNA: TGTGCCGGCCAATCTCCTCGGGTTCGTGAGCAGTACTTC
CDR3 protein: CAGQSPRVREQYF
D gene: -
clone size: -
J gene: TRBJ2-5
V gene: TRBV28

CDR3 DNA: TGCAGTGCGAAAGGGGCTCTAAGTATCCAAGAGACCCAGTACTTC
CDR3 protein: CSAKGALSIQETQYF
D gene: -
clone size: few
J gene: TRBJ2-5
V gene: TRBV20-1

CDR3 DNA: TGCGCCAGCAGCCAACCGGAAGAGACCCAGTACTTC
CDR3 protein: CASSQPEETQYF
D gene: -
clone size: few
J gene: TRBJ2-5
V gene: TRBV4-1

CDR3 DNA: TGCAGCGCCGGACAGCGAAACTATGGCTACACCTTC
CDR3 protein: CSAGQRNYGYTF
D gene: -
clone size: -
J gene: TRBJ1-2
V gene: TRBV29-1

CDR3 DNA: TGTGCCACAACCCGGGCAGGGACGGGCAATTCACCCCTCCACTTT
CDR3 protein: CATTRAGTGNSPLHF
D gene: -
clone size: -
J gene: TRBJ1-6
V gene: TRBV2

CDR3 DNA: TGCGCCAGCAGCTCGCGGGAAAATGAAAAACTGTTTTTT
CDR3 protein: CASSSRENEKLFF
D gene: -
clone size: -
J gene: TRBJ1-4
V gene: TRBV5-1

CDR3 DNA: TGTGCCAGCGAGCCCAGAGGGACTAGCGGGGGGGCGATTGAGCAGTTCTTC
CDR3 protein: CASEPRGTSGGAIEQFF
D gene: TRBD2
clone size: -
J gene: TRBJ2-1
V gene: TRBV7-2

CDR3 DNA: TGTGCCAGCAGCCAGACAAGCGATAACTATGGCTACACCTTC
CDR3 protein: CASSQTSDNYGYTF
D gene: -
clone size: -
J gene: TRBJ1-2
V gene: TRBV6-6